This is a list of T cell receptor beta chains from one sample in a study of response to subunit inactivated influenza vaccine. In TCRdb, the RT-PCR reads were re-called with MiXCR into one record per CDR3 protein. The profile shows 500,000 to 550,000 distinct CDR3 sequences, roughly 25% of them singletons. This sample also belongs to another study, concerning T cells expressing NK-cell markers.

The starting material was CD4+ T cells sorted from PBMCs, obtained roughly 12 days after vaccination. These receptors were obtained from a man aged 50 or older who received an inactivated influenza vaccine. Both conserved end residues are part of each CDR3. The order of the fields is D gene, clone size, J gene, V gene, CDR3 protein, CDR3 DNA. The D gene is left open where the match is weak. Size values are once, few and many counts, or a class for expanded clones, and some rows have none.

- few TRBJ1-4 TRBV5-1 CASSLVGGNAAEKLFF TGCGCCAGCAGCTTGGTCGGGGGGAATGCGGCTGAAAAACTGTTTTTT
- few TRBJ2-5 TRBV19 CASSPMGVEETQYF TGTGCCAGTAGCCCCATGGGGGTTGAAGAGACCCAGTACTTC
- few TRBJ2-2 TRBV3-1 CASRYGSSNTGELFF TGTGCCAGCAGGTACGGGAGTTCGAACACCGGGGAGCTGTTTTTT
TRBD2 - TRBJ2-5 TRBV7-2 CASSSYHSGGAETQYF TGTGCCAGCAGCTCCTATCATAGCGGGGGGGCCGAGACCCAGTACTTC
TRBD1 - TRBJ2-1 TRBV20-1 CSASGGQGNYNEQFF TGCAGTGCATCAGGGGGACAGGGTAACTACAATGAGCAGTTCTTC
TRBD2 - TRBJ2-1 TRBV24-1 CATSGGTGTSGRDEQFF TGTGCCACCAGTGGGGGAACCGGGACTAGCGGGAGGGATGAGCAGTTCTTC
TRBD1 - TRBJ2-1 TRBV20-1 CSASNRQGSSSEFF TGCAGTGCTAGCAACAGACAGGGTTCTAGTTCCGAGTTCTTC
TRBD2 - TRBJ2-1 TRBV20-1 CSAWTSGSGGSEQFF TGCAGTGCATGGACTAGCGGGAGTGGAGGTAGTGAGCAGTTCTTC
TRBD2 many TRBJ2-4 TRBV4-3 CASSRTIAGGSNIQYF TGCGCCAGCAGCCGAACGATAGCGGGAGGTTCGAACATTCAGTACTTC
TRBD1 few TRBJ1-6 TRBV14 CASSPGRDRSVSYNSPLHF TGTGCCAGCAGCCCAGGCCGGGACAGGAGTGTCTCCTATAATTCACCCCTCCACTTT
- - TRBJ2-3 TRBV6-6 CASRMRTDTQYF TGTGCCAGCAGGATGAGGACAGATACGCAGTATTTT
TRBD2 few TRBJ2-3 TRBV4-1 CASTPMGGGATDTQYF TGCGCCAGCACTCCGATGGGCGGGGGGGCAACAGATACGCAGTATTTT
- - TRBJ1-4 TRBV19 CASNTGYGEKLFF TGTGCCAGTAATACAGGGTACGGTGAAAAACTGTTTTTT
TRBD1 - TRBJ1-1 TRBV2 CASRVGPGQGAQEAFF TGTGCCAGCAGAGTAGGTCCGGGACAGGGGGCGCAGGAAGCTTTCTTT
- once TRBJ2-7 TRBV29-1 CSVQTYEQYF TGCAGCGTCCAAACCTACGAGCAGTACTTC
TRBD1 - TRBJ1-1 TRBV20-1 CSASWTGVHTEAFF TGCAGTGCTAGTTGGACAGGGGTACACACTGAAGCTTTCTTT
TRBD2 - TRBJ2-3 TRBV29-1 CSVASSGPEADTQYF TGCAGCGTCGCCTCTAGCGGACCTGAGGCAGATACGCAGTATTTT
- - TRBJ1-1 TRBV20-1 CSALHRENSNTEAFF TGCAGTGCTCTGCACCGGGAAAACTCGAACACTGAAGCTTTCTTT
TRBD1 few TRBJ2-7 TRBV20-1 CSASIQGYEQYF TGCAGTGCTAGCATACAGGGGTACGAGCAGTACTTC
TRBD2 - TRBJ2-2 TRBV12-3/TRBV12-4 CASTLGLAGIGELFF TGTGCCAGCACCCTGGGACTAGCGGGAATCGGGGAGCTGTTTTTT
- many TRBJ1-2 TRBV10-3 CAISEATARGYTF TGTGCCATCAGTGAAGCGACAGCACGTGGCTACACCTTC
- - TRBJ1-1 TRBV4-3 CASRRAILRGANTEAFF TGCGCCAGCAGAAGAGCCATCCTCAGGGGAGCGAACACTGAAGCTTTCTTT
- - TRBJ2-5 TRBV6-1 CASRGWGNQETQYF TGTGCCAGCAGGGGGTGGGGAAACCAAGAGACCCAGTACTTC
- - TRBJ1-6 TRBV12-3/TRBV12-4 CASSFTRNSPLHF TGTGCCAGCAGTTTCACTCGTAATTCACCCCTCCACTTT
TRBD2 few TRBJ2-5 TRBV7-2 CASSLMGLAGAETQYF TGTGCCAGCAGCTTAATGGGCCTAGCGGGAGCGGAGACCCAGTACTTC
- - TRBJ1-4 TRBV5-5 CASRRQATNEKLFF TGTGCCAGCAGACGACAGGCAACTAATGAAAAACTGTTTTTT
TRBD2 many TRBJ2-1 TRBV6-5 CASSYSYGGALSYNEQFF TGTGCCAGCAGTTACTCTTACGGGGGGGCTCTCTCCTACAATGAGCAGTTCTTC
- many TRBJ2-1 TRBV7-2 CASSLSGLHNEQFF TGTGCCAGCAGCTTGTCCGGGCTCCACAATGAGCAGTTCTTC
TRBD1 - TRBJ2-1 TRBV4-3 CASSQDRGRAEQFF TGCGCCAGCAGCCAAGATAGGGGGCGGGCTGAGCAGTTCTTC
TRBD1 few TRBJ1-2 TRBV27 CASRSMDRVVGGYTF TGTGCCAGCAGATCAATGGACAGGGTGGTTGGTGGCTACACCTTC
- - TRBJ2-3 TRBV28 CAIGEITDTQYF TGTGCCATCGGAGAGATCACAGATACGCAGTATTTT
- few TRBJ2-2 TRBV20-1 CSAGSSYTGELFF TGCAGTGCAGGGTCCTCGTACACCGGGGAGCTGTTTTTT
TRBD1 few TRBJ2-6 TRBV9 CASSPHRGSGANVLTF TGTGCCAGCAGCCCCCACAGGGGCTCTGGGGCCAACGTCCTGACTTTC
- - TRBJ2-3 TRBV7-9 CASTREGRDTQYF TGTGCCAGCACCAGAGAGGGTCGGGATACGCAGTATTTT
TRBD1 - TRBJ2-1 TRBV6-5 CASSSLRQGAMAEQFF TGTGCCAGCAGTTCACTCAGACAGGGGGCCATGGCTGAGCAGTTCTTC
- - TRBJ2-2 TRBV7-9 CASSHTRKNTGELFF TGTGCCAGCAGCCATACTAGGAAAAACACCGGGGAGCTGTTTTTT